Below, 23 T cell receptor beta chains from the same sample are listed, as sequenced in a study of beta chain features in type 1 diabetes. General study points: A moderate, significant TCRB CDR3 shortening appeared in type 1 diabetes across four CD4+ subsets.

Every bit of the isolated RNA underwent reverse transcription, so sequencing read expressed TCRB transcripts. This table comes from immunoSEQ multiplex PCR, and its TCRdb copy is limited to in-frame clones, with some not included. The sample shows about 660,000 clones, 11% to 15% of them seen only once. These receptors' targets are unknown. The sample was naive CD4+ T cells from blood. The origin of the receptors is a man between 18 and 29 years old with type 1 diabetes.

The gene calls are TRBV28 and TRBJ2-7, with D hard to call. V was pared by 2 bases and J by 7 bases, with 9 bases between. Germline CDR1 is MDHEN and CDR2 is SYDVKM. The CDR3 extends over 12 amino acids. CDR3 sequence reads: CASSLAGLEQYF. The CDR3 DNA sequence: TGTGCCAGCAGTTTAGCCGGATTGGAGCAGTACTTC.

This clone was recorded a few times. The rearrangement links TRBV9 to TRBJ2-7; 9 bases are a match to TRBD2. This CDR3 has 15 residues. J lost 4 bases, V lost 0 bases, and 5 bases had no gene match. CDR1 and CDR2 (germline): SGDLS, YYNGEE. The CDR3 DNA follows: TGTGCCAGCAGCGTAGGGGATAGCGGGAGTTACGAGCAGTACTTC. The encoded protein is CASSVGDSGSYEQYF.

The chain uses TRBV5-4 and TRBJ2-2; 8 nucleotides line up with TRBD2. Per the germline V gene, CDR1 is SGHNT and CDR2 is YYREEE (reference sequence). The CDR3 runs to 14 residues. V shed 6 bases, J shed 4 bases, and the junction held 5 bases outside the gene matches. Here the CDR3 reads CASTGGDITGELFF. CDR3 nucleotides: TGTGCCAGCACCGGGGGGGACATCACCGGGGAGCTGTTTTTT.

This clone occurred a few times. The chain combines TRBV5-4 with TRBJ2-7; D is undetermined. CDR3 length: 18 residues. The V gene's germline CDR1 is SGHNT and CDR2 YYREEE (reference sequence). V gave up 0 bases and J gave up 2 bases, with 21 bases separating them. The CDR3 bases are TGTGCCAGCAGCTTGGCCAGTGGAAGGTTTCCCCTAACCTACGAGCAGTACTTC. Protein sequence: CASSLASGRFPLTYEQYF.

The rearrangement links TRBV11-2 to TRBJ2-5; D not certain. There are 14 residues in the CDR3. Germline CDR1 SGHAT, CDR2 FQNNGV. The V gene lost 7 bases and the J gene lost 0 bases, with 12 bases spanning the gap. The CDR3 spells CASTSARHQETQYF. The CDR3 region has the DNA TGTGCCAGCACTTCAGCTAGACACCAAGAGACCCAGTACTTC.

The rearrangement joins TRBV9 to TRBJ2-2; 9 positions match TRBD2. The CDR3 consists of 15 residues. Germline assignment: CDR1 SGDLS and CDR2 YYNGEE. V gave up 0 bases and J gave up 7 bases; unmatched junction bases: 4. CDR3 amino acids: CASSVGGRADGELFF. For the CDR3, the DNA is TGTGCCAGCAGCGTAGGCGGGAGGGCCGACGGGGAGCTGTTTTTT.

In this sample, this clone turned up a few times. In DNA, the CDR3 is TGTGCCTGGGGCGACAGCGCAGATACGCAGTATTTT. Its protein is CAWGDSADTQYF. This chain uses TRBV30 with TRBJ2-3; TRBD1 might be the D (5 bases). The CDR3 runs 12 residues. Trimming cost V 5 bases and J 4 bases, with 10 bases left between them. Germline loops: CDR1 GTSNPN, CDR2 SVGIG (reference sequence).

This rearrangement joins TRBV18 to TRBJ1-1, with TRBD1 matching over 8 bases. V lost 2 bases to trimming and J lost 10 bases; unmatched junction nucleotides: 12. The germline V gene encodes CDR1 KGHSH and CDR2 LQKENI. CDR3 length: 15 residues. The CDR3 DNA follows: TGTGCCAGCTCACCATCGGACAGGGTGATCGGAGGAGCTTTCTTT. Translation gives CASSPSDRVIGGAFF.

The rearrangement joins TRBV29-1 to TRBJ1-3; weak D call: TRBD1 (6 bases). The CDR3 loop spans 16 amino acids. Germline V CDR1 and CDR2: SQVTM, ANQGSEA. V lost 7 bases and J 0 bases, leaving 19 bases between the germline ends. The CDR3 is CSARSTGISSGNTIYF. The CDR3 region has the DNA TGCAGCGCTAGATCGACAGGAATCAGCTCTGGAAACACCATATATTTT.

This clone was picked up a small number of times. V and J are TRBV30 and TRBJ2-5; 7 nucleotides align to TRBD1. The germline CDR1 and CDR2 sequences are GTSNPN and SVGIG (reference sequence). The CDR3 consists of 14 residues. V dropped 2 bases and J dropped 2; count of bases not matched to a gene: 5. The CDR3 DNA is TGTGCCTGGAGTCTAGCCAGGGGGCAAGAGACCCAGTACTTC. It specifies CAWSLARGQETQYF.

V usage is TRBV4-1 and J usage is TRBJ2-2; 11 nucleotides line up with TRBD2. V dropped 4 bases and J dropped 1; count of bases not matched to a gene: 5. Germline loops: CDR1 MGHRA, CDR2 YSYEKL. The CDR3 runs to 17 residues. CDR3 region: CASSPPGLAVNTGELFF. The CDR3 nucleotides read TGCGCCAGCAGCCCGCCGGGACTAGCGGTGAACACCGGGGAGCTGTTTTTT.

V is TRBV9 and J is TRBJ1-6; 7 nucleotides align to TRBD1. In germline, CDR1 is SGDLS, CDR2 YYNGEE. The CDR3 has 17 amino acids. V gave up 0 bases and J gave up 3 bases; unmatched junction bases: 6. Here the CDR3 reads CASSVGAQGHYNSPLHF. The CDR3 bases are TGTGCCAGCAGCGTAGGGGCACAGGGGCACTATAATTCACCCCTCCACTTT.

Only a few counts were recorded for this clone. The rearrangement links TRBV7-6 to TRBJ2-3; D call uncertain. The germline CDR1 and CDR2 sequences are SGHVS and FNYEAQ. CDR3 length: 15 residues. V shed 2 bases and J shed 4 bases, with 13 bases lying between them. The CDR3, as DNA: TGTGCCAGCAGCTTATCGCGACTCCAACCAGATACGCAGTATTTT. Its protein product is CASSLSRLQPDTQYF.

The J gene is TRBJ1-1, the V gene TRBV2, with 8 positions matching TRBD1. This CDR3 is built from 14 residues. V was clipped by 4 bases and J by 1 base; unmatched bases: 2. The V gene's germline CDR1 is SNHLY and CDR2 FYNNEI. The CDR3 protein is CASSATGGNTEAFF. The CDR3 DNA sequence: TGTGCCAGCAGTGCTACAGGGGGGAACACTGAAGCTTTCTTT.

The chain recombines TRBV2 with TRBJ1-6; D gene uncertain. Germline V gene data show CDR1 as SNHLY and CDR2 as FYNNEI. The V end lost 5 bases, the J end lost 7 bases, and 3 bases lay between the germline ends. This CDR3 region has 11 residues. CDR3 region: CASSWNSPLHF. CDR3 coding DNA: TGTGCCAGCAGTTGGAATTCACCCCTCCACTTT.

This clone turned up a few times. The V call is TRBV4-2, the J call TRBJ2-5; 14 bases agree with TRBD2. The CDR3 extends over 16 amino acids. The V gene's germline CDR1 is LGHNA and CDR2 YNFKEQ. V shed 4 bases and J 3 bases; nucleotides not matched to a gene: 4. The CDR3 here is CASSLAGLAGEETQYF. The CDR3 nucleotides are TGTGCCAGCAGCCTGGCGGGACTAGCGGGGGAAGAGACCCAGTACTTC.

This clone was recorded a few times. The sample holds other DNA sequences that translate to the same CDR3. This rearrangement joins TRBV30 to TRBJ1-5; D remains ambiguous. In germline, CDR1 is GTSNPN, CDR2 SVGIG (reference sequence). V was clipped by 1 base and J by 7 bases, with 8 bases between them. This CDR3 is built from 12 residues. For the CDR3, the DNA is TGTGCCTGGAGTGGGGGAAGCCAGCCCCAGCATTTT. Amino acids: CAWSGGSQPQHF.

The chain employs TRBV19 and TRBJ2-7, with 11 positions matching TRBD1. CDR1 is LNHDA, CDR2 SQIVND, per germline (reference sequence). The CDR3 spans 14 residues. Trimming took 6 bases from V and 5 from J; bases not matched to a gene: 6. CDR3 nucleotides: TGTGCCAGTAGATCGGACAGGGGGCGAAACGAGCAGTACTTC. Its protein is CASRSDRGRNEQYF.

The chain couples TRBV7-2 to TRBJ2-3; TRBD1 is a possible D gene (6 bases). The CDR3 is made up of 15 amino acids. The V and J ends lost 6 bases and 2 bases respectively, with 15 bases between them. From germline, CDR1 is SGHTA and CDR2 FQGNSA. The CDR3 sequence: CASSPSRGLTDTQYF. The CDR3 bases are TGTGCCAGCAGTCCATCCAGGGGCCTCACAGATACGCAGTATTTT.

This clone was seen a handful of times. The chain has TRBV29-1 and TRBJ2-4, with 7 bases lining up with TRBD2. The CDR3 consists of 14 residues. The V gene end was trimmed by 4 bases and the J gene end by 3 bases; junction bases not matched to a gene: 6. Looked up from germline, CDR1 is SQVTM and CDR2 is ANQGSEA. The chain's CDR3 is CSVAWDYIKNIQYF. The DNA for the CDR3 is TGCAGCGTTGCCTGGGACTACATCAAAAACATTCAGTACTTC.

The DNA of the CDR3 is TGCGCCAGCAGCTTACAGGTGCCGAACACTGAAGCTTTCTTT. This gives the protein CASSLQVPNTEAFF. This chain links TRBV5-1 with TRBJ1-1; a weak D match, TRBD1 (5 bases). V shed 2 bases and J shed 1 base, with 9 bases lying between them. Germline-derived CDR1 and CDR2 are SGHRS and YFSETQ. The CDR3 length is 14 residues.

The chain links TRBV30 to TRBJ1-2, with 9 bases that match TRBD1. J gave up 8 bases and V 5 bases, and 9 bases lay outside the gene matches. CDR3 length: 13 amino acids. Germline V gene lookup returns CDR1 GTSNPN and CDR2 SVGIG (reference sequence). The CDR3 loop reads CAWGEQGAGGYTF. For the CDR3, the DNA is TGTGCCTGGGGAGAACAGGGGGCTGGAGGCTACACCTTC.

This clone has only a few counts. The gene calls are TRBV6-6 and TRBJ2-1, with 15 bases lining up with TRBD2. Germline V lookup: CDR1 MNHNY, CDR2 SVGAGI (reference sequence). The CDR3 is 14 amino acids. V was pared by 6 bases and J by 9 bases, with 3 bases of the junction left unmatched. As DNA, the CDR3 is TGTGCCAGCAGCCCGGGACTAGCGGGAGGTGAGCAGTTCTTC. Residues: CASSPGLAGGEQFF.